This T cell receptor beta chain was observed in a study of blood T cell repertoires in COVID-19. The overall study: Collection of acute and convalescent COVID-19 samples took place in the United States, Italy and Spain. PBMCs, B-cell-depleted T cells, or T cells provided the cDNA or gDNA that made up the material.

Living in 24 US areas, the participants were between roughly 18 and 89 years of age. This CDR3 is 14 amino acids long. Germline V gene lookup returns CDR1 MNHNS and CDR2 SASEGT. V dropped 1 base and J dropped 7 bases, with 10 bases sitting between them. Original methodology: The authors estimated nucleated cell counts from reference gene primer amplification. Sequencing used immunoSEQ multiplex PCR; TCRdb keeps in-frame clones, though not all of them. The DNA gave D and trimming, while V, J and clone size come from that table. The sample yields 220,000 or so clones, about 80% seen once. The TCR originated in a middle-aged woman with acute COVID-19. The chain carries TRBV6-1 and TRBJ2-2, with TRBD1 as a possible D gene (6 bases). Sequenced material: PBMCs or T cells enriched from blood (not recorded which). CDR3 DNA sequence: TGTGCCAGCAGTGAAGAGTGGGGGCTCGGGGAGCTGTTTTTT. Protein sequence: CASSEEWGLGELFF.